The 23 T cell receptor beta chains below were found in one sample sequenced in a study of graft-versus-host responses after intestinal transplantation. Produced via immunoSEQ multiplex PCR; TCRdb's table is partial and in-frame only. The table has 90,000 to 130,000 clones, about 92% seen once. Their antigens remain unidentified. The sequencing here drew on unstimulated CD8+ T cells sorted from spleen or lymph node cells, taken before transplant. The receptors shown here come from a human donor who was the organ donor for an intestinal transplant.

The chain is built from TRBV28 and TRBJ2-1; the match to TRBD1 covers 7 bases. The trim removed 4 bases at V and 5 bases at J, leaving 2 bases unmatched. CDR1 and CDR2 from the germline V gene are MDHEN and SYDVKM. The CDR3 length is 13 residues. This CDR3 is CASSWGQNNEQFF. CDR3 DNA: TGTGCCAGCAGTTGGGGACAGAACAATGAGCAGTTCTTC. The complete variable domain, with remaining parts taken from reference TRBV28 and TRBJ2-1, reads DVKVTQSSRYLVKRTGEKVFLECVQDMDHENMFWYRQDPGLGLRLIYFSYDVKMKEKGDIPEGYSVSREKKERFSLILESASTNQTSMYLCASSWGQNNEQFFGPGTRLTVL.

This chain links TRBV9 with TRBJ1-1, with unresolved D. This CDR3 comprises 13 residues. With 7 bases removed from V and 4 bases from J, the gap between germline ends came to 14 bases. Germline V gene data show CDR1 as SGDLS and CDR2 as YYNGEE. This CDR3 reads CASGLGASTEAFF. Here the CDR3 DNA reads TGTGCCAGCGGATTGGGTGCAAGCACTGAAGCTTTCTTT.

The rearrangement uses TRBV11-2 and TRBJ2-3, with 11 bases fitting TRBD1. Germline CDR1 and CDR2: SGHAT and FQNNGV. V dropped 4 bases and J dropped 1; count of bases not matched to a gene: 10. The CDR3 is 18 amino acids. The CDR3 region has the DNA TGTGCCAGCAGCTCCCCCGGGACAGGGGGATTCCGCACAGATACGCAGTATTTT. It is translated as CASSSPGTGGFRTDTQYF.

The rearrangement links TRBV6-5 to TRBJ2-3, with a possible D match to TRBD2 (6 bases). Germline assignment: CDR1 MNHEY and CDR2 SVGAGI. V was clipped by 5 bases and J by 2 bases, with 11 bases between them. This CDR3 region has 14 residues. The CDR3 sequence is CASSGERATDTQYF. In DNA, the CDR3 is TGTGCCAGCAGTGGAGAGCGGGCCACAGATACGCAGTATTTT.

The V call is TRBV21-1, the J call TRBJ2-1; the table assigns TRBD2, which was not confirmed against the DNA. TRBV21-1 is noted as a pseudogene. The CDR3 sequence is 16 residues long. CDR3 nucleotides: TGTGCCAGCAGCGGAAGGGGACCGGGCGGGAACAATGAGCAGTTCTTC. It encodes CASSGRGPGGNNEQFF.

The chain uses TRBV23-1 and TRBJ1-1; D not certain. TRBV23-1 is marked as an open reading frame, function uncertain. The V end was cut by 0 bases, the J end by 0 bases, with 11 bases between. This CDR3 has 16 amino acids. In nucleotides, the CDR3 is TGCGCCAGCAGTCAATCGCCTAGGCAGGTGAACACTGAAGCTTTCTTT. This codes for CASSQSPRQVNTEAFF.

The chain has TRBV5-4 and TRBJ1-2; perhaps TRBD1 as D (6 bases). Trimming removed 1 base at V and 3 bases at J, with 19 bases between. CDR3 length: 17 residues. Germline assignment: CDR1 SGHNT and CDR2 YYREEE (reference sequence). The CDR3 region has the DNA TGTGCCAGCAGCTTGTGGGGGGCCTCGGGCAGGGACTATGGCTACACCTTC. Encoded protein: CASSLWGASGRDYGYTF.

The chain joins TRBV29-1 to TRBJ2-1, with D maybe TRBD2 (6 bases). The CDR3 sequence is 15 residues long. The V end was cut by 6 bases, the J end by 10 bases, with 25 bases between. Looked up from germline, CDR1 is SQVTM and CDR2 is ANQGSEA. The CDR3 here is CSVPAGGLIKTEQFF. DNA for the CDR3: TGCAGCGTCCCCGCCGGGGGACTTATTAAGACGGAGCAGTTCTTC.

The chain employs TRBV10-3 and TRBJ2-3, with TRBD2 matching over 11 bases. Germline CDR1 and CDR2: ENHRY and SYGVKD. This CDR3 has 19 amino acids. Trimming at V came to 4 bases and at J to 1 base, leaving 13 bases not matched to a gene. CDR3 sequence (DNA): TGTGCCATCAGTGTGTATTTAGCGGGAGGGCCTACGGGCACAGATACGCAGTATTTT. This encodes CAISVYLAGGPTGTDTQYF.

V and J are TRBV19 and TRBJ1-5; the match to TRBD1 covers 12 bases. The length of the CDR3 is 14 residues. Germline CDR1 is LNHDA and CDR2 is SQIVND (reference sequence). J gave up 5 bases and V 6 bases, and 2 bases lay outside the gene matches. DNA of the CDR3: TGTGCCAGTAGGGGACAGGGGGCATATCAGCCCCAGCATTTT. Translation gives CASRGQGAYQPQHF.

DNA for the CDR3: TGTGCCAGCAGTTACTCGCGGGGGGAGGGCCAAGAGACCCAGTACTTC. Translation: CASSYSRGEGQETQYF. The J gene is TRBJ2-5, the V gene TRBV6-5, with 8 bases fitting TRBD2. Germline V gene sequence: CDR1 MNHEY, CDR2 SVGAGI. This CDR3 is built from 16 residues. V lost 0 bases and J lost 1; bases outside the gene matches: 4.

The chain links TRBV6-5 to TRBJ1-1; D might be TRBD1 (6 bases). V dropped 1 base and J dropped 4 bases, with 13 bases sitting between them. CDR3 length: 15 amino acids. Per germline, CDR1 MNHEY and CDR2 SVGAGI. The CDR3 spells CASSYLRGVGTEAFF. The CDR3 coding sequence is TGTGCCAGCAGTTACTTAAGGGGGGTCGGCACTGAAGCTTTCTTT.

The table lists this clone with a count of one. The J gene is TRBJ2-5, the V gene TRBV5-4; D remains ambiguous. The J call may be faulty, since TRBJ2-7 better matches the DNA end. The CDR3 has 16 residues. Germline V gene sequence: CDR1 SGHNT, CDR2 YYREEE (reference sequence). CDR3 loop: CASSPRMDGDAYEQYF. For the CDR3, the DNA is TGTGCCAGCAGCCCACGTATGGATGGAGACGCCTACGAGCAGTACTTC.

V gene TRBV5-1 combines with J gene TRBJ2-2; 8 bases fit TRBD2. In germline, CDR1 is SGHRS, CDR2 YFSETQ. This CDR3 has 18 residues. The J segment lost 4 bases and the V segment lost 4 bases, leaving 15 bases of the junction unmatched. The CDR3 region is CASSPWGRREGPTGELFF. As DNA, the CDR3 is TGCGCCAGCAGCCCCTGGGGTCGACGGGAGGGCCCCACCGGGGAGCTGTTTTTT. The variable domain in full, completed from reference TRBV5-1 and TRBJ2-2, reads KAGVTQTPRYLIKTRGQQVTLSCSPISGHRSVSWYQQTPGQGLQFLFEYFSETQRNKGNFPGRFSGRQFSNSRSEMNVSTLELGDSALYLCASSPWGRREGPTGELFFGEGSRLTVL.

V and J are TRBV7-9 and TRBJ1-1; perhaps TRBD1 as D (5 bases). Germline lookup yields CDR1 SEHNR and CDR2 FQNEAQ (reference sequence). The CDR3 consists of 13 residues. V was pared by 5 bases and J by 6 bases, with 13 bases between. The CDR3 is CASSDYGGAEAFF. In DNA, the CDR3 is TGTGCCAGCAGCGACTACGGGGGGGCTGAAGCTTTCTTT.

The chain carries TRBV7-9 and TRBJ2-7, with D maybe TRBD1 (6 bases). Trimming removed 1 base from V and 3 bases from J, with 13 bases in between. From germline, CDR1 is SEHNR and CDR2 FQNEAQ (reference sequence). The CDR3 contains 15 residues. DNA of the CDR3: TGTGCCAGCAGCTTAGGGGACAACCATAACTACGAGCAGTACTTC. Translating gives CASSLGDNHNYEQYF.

The genes are TRBV9 and TRBJ2-7; TRBD2 aligns across 13 bases. The CDR3 loop spans 16 amino acids. Per the germline V gene, CDR1 is SGDLS and CDR2 is YYNGEE. The V and J ends lost 3 bases and 2 bases, in that order; junction bases with no gene match: 5. CDR3 amino acids: CASSGGLAGSTYEQYF. CDR3 sequence (DNA): TGTGCCAGCAGCGGGGGACTAGCGGGATCCACCTACGAGCAGTACTTC.

The genes are TRBV19 and TRBJ2-6; a weak D match, TRBD2 (7 bases). V was cut by 7 bases and J by 3 bases, with 13 bases left in between. The CDR3 consists of 15 residues. Germline CDR1 LNHDA, CDR2 SQIVND (reference sequence). CDR3 bases: TGTGCCAGTACTCCGGGGGGCTATGGGGCCAACGTCCTGACTTTC. Encoded protein: CASTPGGYGANVLTF.

The J gene is TRBJ2-1, the V gene TRBV4-2; no clear D. Trimming took off 4 bases at V and 8 bases at J, with 12 bases between the two ends. CDR3 size: 13 residues. The germline V gene has CDR1 LGHNA and CDR2 YNFKEQ. CDR3 nucleotide sequence: TGTGCCAGCAGCCTCTCCTCGCCCGATGAGCAGTTCTTC. Protein: CASSLSSPDEQFF.

The chain employs TRBV4-1 and TRBJ1-4, with D uncertain. CDR3 size: 16 residues. The germline V gene has CDR1 MGHRA and CDR2 YSYEKL. The V and J ends lost 1 base and 7 bases respectively, with 16 bases between them. The CDR3 DNA is TGCGCCAGCAGCCAAGTGACGTGGGCTTCGGGTGAAAAACTGTTTTTT. Protein: CASSQVTWASGEKLFF.

The chain has TRBV23-1 and TRBJ2-3; unclear D gene. TRBV23-1 is recorded as an ORF, its role being uncertain. This CDR3 contains 10 residues. The V and J ends lost 7 bases and 4 bases respectively, with 3 bases between them. CDR3 DNA sequence: TGCGCCAGCAAGGCAGATACGCAGTATTTT. Residues: CASKADTQYF.

The chain couples TRBV7-9 to TRBJ1-4; TRBD1 agrees at 7 bases. With 3 bases clipped from V and 4 bases from J, the junction kept 8 bases outside the gene matches. This CDR3 region has 16 residues. Germline values: CDR1 SEHNR, CDR2 FQNEAQ (reference sequence). The CDR3 nucleotides read TGTGCCAGCAGCTTCTTACAGGGGCGCAATAATGAAAAACTGTTTTTT. Encoded protein: CASSFLQGRNNEKLFF.

The rearrangement uses TRBV28 and TRBJ1-1; no reliable D call. Germline V gives CDR1 MDHEN, CDR2 SYDVKM. The germline V and J ends were trimmed by 2 bases and 0 bases, with 7 bases remaining between them. This CDR3 region has 14 residues. This CDR3 is CASSLTSLNTEAFF. For the CDR3, the DNA is TGTGCCAGCAGTTTAACCAGTTTGAACACTGAAGCTTTCTTT.